The 26 T cell receptor beta chains listed next were all sequenced from one sample in a study of blood T cell repertoires in COVID-19. Here immunoSEQ multiplex PCR was the method, and the copy in TCRdb shows in-frame clones only, minus some. Seen here are around 370,000 clones, approximately 90% observed once, and the top ten hold less than 1.5%. The sample comprised PBMCs or T cells enriched from blood (not recorded which). The origin of the receptors is a woman aged 18-29 years who had recovered from COVID-19.

This rearrangement joins TRBV7-2 to TRBJ1-2; D ambiguous. This CDR3 spans 15 amino acids. Germline V gives CDR1 SGHTA, CDR2 FQGNSA. V was trimmed by 6 bases and J by 4 bases, leaving 18 bases between them. This CDR3 is CASSLTPVYGYGYTF. The CDR3 DNA sequence: TGTGCCAGCAGTTTAACCCCGGTGTACGGCTATGGCTACACCTTC.

This clone has just a few counts. V usage is TRBV6-5 and J usage is TRBJ2-5; tentative D call: TRBD2 (6 bases). The CDR3 contains 13 residues. Germline CDR1 MNHEY, CDR2 SVGAGI. V lost 6 bases and J 4 bases, leaving 12 bases between the germline ends. The CDR3 spells CASSPPGLETQYF. CDR3 coding DNA: TGTGCCAGCAGCCCGCCGGGACTAGAGACCCAGTACTTC.

As DNA, the CDR3 is TGTGCCAGCAGTCCCGGGACAGGGAGGCACAATGAGCAGTTCTTC. Translating gives CASSPGTGRHNEQFF. The rearrangement links TRBV6-4 to TRBJ2-1, with TRBD1 matching over 9 bases. There are 15 residues in the CDR3. CDR1 MRHNA and CDR2 SNTAGT come from the germline V gene. V dropped 5 bases and J dropped 5; count of bases not matched to a gene: 7.

This sequence joins TRBV3-1 (or the pseudogene TRBV3-2) and TRBJ1-2; unclear D gene. The V gene lost 0 bases and the J gene lost 8 bases, with 13 bases spanning the gap. CDR1 and CDR2 from the germline V gene are LGHDT and YNNKEL (reference sequence). This CDR3 has 14 amino acids. The CDR3 coding sequence is TGTGCCAGCAGCCAAGACCTTAGTCTGCCGGGCTACACCTTC. This gives the protein CASSQDLSLPGYTF.

J is TRBJ2-7 and V is TRBV9; 11 bases agree with TRBD1. V shed 0 bases, J shed 5 bases, and the junction held 7 bases outside the gene matches. The CDR3 spans 16 residues. In germline, CDR1 is SGDLS, CDR2 YYNGEE. This CDR3 is CASSVGTGGVIHEQYF. CDR3 coding DNA: TGTGCCAGCAGCGTAGGGACAGGGGGCGTGATCCACGAGCAGTACTTC.

The rearrangement uses TRBV4-2 and TRBJ2-7; D perhaps matches TRBD2 (6 bases). The germline gives CDR1 LGHNA, CDR2 YNFKEQ. The CDR3 has 16 residues. Trimming pared 7 bases from V and 5 bases from J, leaving 24 bases between. The chain's CDR3 is CASTRVEGVGMDEQYF. In nucleotides, the CDR3 is TGTGCCAGCACCCGGGTGGAGGGAGTCGGGATGGACGAGCAGTACTTC.

A few counts support this clone. J is TRBJ2-2 and V is TRBV10-1; the match to TRBD2 covers 11 bases. This CDR3 is 17 amino acids long. Trimming at V came to 3 bases and at J to 7 bases, leaving 10 bases not matched to a gene. Germline-derived CDR1 and CDR2 are WNHNN and SYGVQD (reference sequence). This chain's CDR3 is CASSEETSGGFNGELFF. Written as DNA, the CDR3 is TGCGCCAGCAGTGAAGAAACTAGCGGGGGTTTCAACGGGGAGCTGTTTTTT.

The chain couples TRBV5-4 to TRBJ1-1, with D unclear. Germline CDR1 is SGHNT and CDR2 is YYREEE (reference sequence). Trimming removed 7 bases from V and 3 bases from J, with 10 bases in between. There are 12 residues in the CDR3. This chain's CDR3 is CASSLSDTEAFF. In DNA, the CDR3 is TGTGCCAGCTCCCTATCGGACACTGAAGCTTTCTTT.

This chain links TRBV19 with TRBJ1-1; 8 positions agree with TRBD1. The CDR3 extends over 14 amino acids. CDR1 is LNHDA, CDR2 SQIVND, per germline (reference sequence). V gave up 7 bases and J gave up 3 bases; unmatched junction bases: 7. The DNA for the CDR3 is TGTGCCAGTACCGAGGGACAGGTATACACTGAAGCTTTCTTT. As protein: CASTEGQVYTEAFF. The full variable domain, rest sourced from reference TRBV19 and TRBJ1-1, is DGGITQSPKYLFRKEGQNVTLSCEQNLNHDAMYWYRQDPGQGLRLIYYSQIVNDFQKGDIAEGYSVSREKKESFPLTVTSAQKNPTAFYLCASTEGQVYTEAFFGQGTRLTVV.

CDR3 coding DNA: TGTGCCAGTACCGGACCTAGGAGGGATGGCTACACCTTC. The encoded protein is CASTGPRRDGYTF. The chain carries TRBV19 and TRBJ1-2, with D unresolved. The CDR3 consists of 13 residues. Germline V gene sequence: CDR1 LNHDA, CDR2 SQIVND (reference sequence). V lost 7 bases and J lost 6, with 15 bases in between.

This chain connects TRBV11-1 to TRBJ2-1, with 8 bases that match TRBD2. The V gene's germline CDR1 is SGHAT and CDR2 FQDESV (reference sequence). Trimming cost V 1 base and J 8 bases; bases outside gene matches: 4. CDR3 size: 14 residues. CDR3 DNA: TGTGCCAGCAGCTTAGAAGCGGGGGTATATGAGCAGTTCTTC. It encodes CASSLEAGVYEQFF.

The gene calls are TRBV4-2 and TRBJ2-1, with 8 bases matching TRBD1. The CDR3 has 16 residues. The V gene end was trimmed by 3 bases and the J gene end by 4 bases; junction bases not matched to a gene: 8. The germline CDR1 and CDR2 sequences are LGHNA and YNFKEQ. The CDR3 loop reads CASSQDRDRQYNEQFF. CDR3 nucleotide sequence: TGTGCCAGCAGCCAGGACCGGGACAGGCAATACAATGAGCAGTTCTTC.

J is TRBJ2-7 and V is TRBV4-2, with 9 bases lining up with TRBD1. Germline values: CDR1 LGHNA, CDR2 YNFKEQ. Unmatched junction bases numbered 12, after V lost 0 bases and J lost 0 bases. This CDR3 is built from 19 residues. CDR3 in amino acids: CASSQDPHRGRKISYEQYF. The CDR3 DNA is TGTGCCAGCAGCCAAGATCCCCACAGGGGGCGTAAGATCTCCTACGAGCAGTACTTC.

This chain links TRBV19 with TRBJ1-5; tentatively, D is TRBD1 (5 bases). V was trimmed by 3 bases and J by 0 bases, leaving 15 bases between them. The CDR3 covers 17 residues. Germline CDR1 LNHDA, CDR2 SQIVND (reference sequence). CDR3 DNA sequence: TGTGCCAGTAGTATGTTCGCAGGGTGGGATAGCAATCAGCCCCAGCATTTT. Translation gives CASSMFAGWDSNQPQHF.

This clone was observed at least ten times. The V call is TRBV6-5, the J call TRBJ2-7; 8 nucleotides line up with TRBD2. V was pared by 3 bases and J by 0 bases, with 4 bases of the junction left unmatched. This CDR3 has 15 residues. Germline assignment: CDR1 MNHEY and CDR2 SVGAGI. CDR3 sequence (DNA): TGTGCCAGCAGTTATAGCGGGGCCAGCTCCTACGAGCAGTACTTC. It is translated as CASSYSGASSYEQYF.

The chain recombines TRBV11-2 with TRBJ2-3; 9 nucleotides agree with TRBD1. The CDR3 extends over 16 amino acids. V was pared by 5 bases and J by 5 bases, with 11 bases of the junction left unmatched. Germline loops: CDR1 SGHAT, CDR2 FQNNGV. CDR3 coding DNA: TGTGCCAGCAGCCGTCTCCGGGACAGGGCCCAAGATACGCAGTATTTT. Its translation is CASSRLRDRAQDTQYF.

The chain joins TRBV19 to TRBJ1-5, with 8 bases lining up with TRBD1. The CDR3 is made up of 14 amino acids. V shed 6 bases, J shed 4 bases, and the junction held 5 bases outside the gene matches. Germline V gene sequence: CDR1 LNHDA, CDR2 SQIVND (reference sequence). CDR3 nucleotides: TGTGCCAGTAGCGACAGGGGTGGGAATCAGCCCCAGCATTTT. Encoded protein: CASSDRGGNQPQHF. The whole variable domain, remainder taken from reference TRBV19 and TRBJ1-5, is DGGITQSPKYLFRKEGQNVTLSCEQNLNHDAMYWYRQDPGQGLRLIYYSQIVNDFQKGDIAEGYSVSREKKESFPLTVTSAQKNPTAFYLCASSDRGGNQPQHFGDGTRLSIL.

This chain joins TRBV6-5 and TRBJ1-1; D unresolved. The V gene lost 6 bases and the J gene lost 0 bases, with 8 bases spanning the gap. The germline gives CDR1 MNHEY, CDR2 SVGAGI. The CDR3 is 13 residues long. The CDR3 DNA reads TGTGCCAGCAGGAGTAGCATGAACACTGAAGCTTTCTTT. Protein sequence: CASRSSMNTEAFF.

The rearrangement links TRBV30 to TRBJ1-1, with D tentatively TRBD1 (5 bases). The CDR3 spans 14 residues. Germline V CDR1 and CDR2: GTSNPN, SVGIG (reference sequence). V was clipped by 1 base and J by 3 bases, with 12 bases between them. The CDR3 loop is CAWSAGRGDTEAFF. The CDR3 DNA is TGTGCCTGGAGTGCTGGGAGGGGAGACACTGAAGCTTTCTTT.

This clone showed up just once. J is TRBJ1-1 and V is TRBV5-8, with a tentative D call TRBD1 (6 bases). V gave up 0 bases and J gave up 5 bases, with 14 bases separating them. The CDR3 is made up of 15 amino acids. Germline V CDR1 and CDR2: SGHTS, YDEGEE. The chain's CDR3 is CASSLAKQGKTEAFF. The CDR3 nucleotides are TGTGCCAGCAGCTTGGCCAAACAGGGAAAAACTGAAGCTTTCTTT. The full variable domain, completed using reference TRBV5-8 and TRBJ1-1, is EAGVTQSPTHLIKTRGQQATLRCSPISGHTSVYWYQQALGLGLQFLLWYDEGEERNRGNFPPRFSGRQFPNYSSELNVNALELEDSALYLCASSLAKQGKTEAFFGQGTRLTVV.

The J gene is TRBJ1-6, the V gene TRBV6-5; 9 bases map to TRBD1. V lost 6 bases, J lost 9 bases, and 9 bases stayed unmatched. The germline CDR1 and CDR2 sequences are MNHEY and SVGAGI. CDR3 length: 15 residues. CDR3 protein: CASSWGQGYRSPLHF. The DNA for the CDR3 is TGTGCCAGCAGCTGGGGACAGGGATATCGTTCACCCCTCCACTTT.

The V and J genes are TRBV6-4 and TRBJ2-5, with 7 bases identical to TRBD2. Germline loops: CDR1 MRHNA, CDR2 SNTAGT. J gave up 2 bases and V 3 bases, and 3 bases lay outside the gene matches. The length of the CDR3 is 14 residues. CDR3: CASSETSFQETQYF. CDR3 coding DNA: TGTGCCAGCAGTGAGACTAGCTTTCAAGAGACCCAGTACTTC.

The rearrangement uses TRBV12-3 or TRBV12-4 and TRBJ1-4; D is unresolved. The CDR3 contains 13 residues. V gave up 6 bases and J gave up 6 bases, with 11 bases separating them. The CDR3 loop reads CASSGERYEKLFF. CDR3 bases: TGTGCCAGCAGCGGTGAACGATATGAAAAACTGTTTTTT.

This chain uses TRBV7-9 with TRBJ1-3, with unresolved D. Between the trimmed V and J ends, which lost 1 base and 0 bases, there was a span of 7 bases. The CDR3 is made up of 15 amino acids. Germline loops: CDR1 SEHNR, CDR2 FQNEAQ (reference sequence). The CDR3 sequence: CASSLGGASGNTIYF. For the CDR3, the DNA is TGTGCCAGCAGCTTAGGAGGTGCCTCTGGAAACACCATATATTTT.

The CDR3 here is CASSFDRVQNIQYF. In nucleotides, the CDR3 is TGTGCCAGCAGCTTTGACAGGGTTCAAAACATTCAGTACTTC. The V gene is TRBV5-6, the J gene TRBJ2-4; TRBD1 matches 7 bases. Germline lookup yields CDR1 SGHDT and CDR2 YYEEEE. This CDR3 is 14 amino acids long. Losses at the gene ends were 2 bases for V and 5 bases for J; bases not matched to a gene: 4.

The rearrangement uses TRBV4-1 and TRBJ1-5; a weak D match, TRBD1 (6 bases). The CDR3 covers 14 residues. The germline V and J ends were trimmed by 2 bases and 4 bases, with 9 bases remaining between them. Germline loops: CDR1 MGHRA, CDR2 YSYEKL. The CDR3 bases are TGCGCCAGCAGCCAACCGGACAGTAATCAGCCCCAGCATTTT. As protein: CASSQPDSNQPQHF.